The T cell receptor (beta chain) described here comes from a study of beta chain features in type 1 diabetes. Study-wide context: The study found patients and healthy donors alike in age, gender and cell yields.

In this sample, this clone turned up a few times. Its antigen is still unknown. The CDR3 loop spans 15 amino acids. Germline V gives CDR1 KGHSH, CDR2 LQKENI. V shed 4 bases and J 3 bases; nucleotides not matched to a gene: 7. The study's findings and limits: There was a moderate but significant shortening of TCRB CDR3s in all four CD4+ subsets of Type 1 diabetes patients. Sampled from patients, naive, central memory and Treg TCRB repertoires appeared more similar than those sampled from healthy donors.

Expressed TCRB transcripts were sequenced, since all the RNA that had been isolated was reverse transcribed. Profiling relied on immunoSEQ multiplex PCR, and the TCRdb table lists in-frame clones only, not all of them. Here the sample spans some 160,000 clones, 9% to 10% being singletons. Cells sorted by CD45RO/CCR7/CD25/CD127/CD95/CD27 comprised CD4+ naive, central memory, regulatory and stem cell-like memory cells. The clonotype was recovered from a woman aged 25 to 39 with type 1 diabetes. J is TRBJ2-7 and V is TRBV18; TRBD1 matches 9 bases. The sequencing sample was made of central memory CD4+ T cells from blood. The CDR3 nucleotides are TGTGCCAGCTCACGAGCCGGGACAGGGAACTACGAGCAGTACTTC. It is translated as CASSRAGTGNYEQYF.